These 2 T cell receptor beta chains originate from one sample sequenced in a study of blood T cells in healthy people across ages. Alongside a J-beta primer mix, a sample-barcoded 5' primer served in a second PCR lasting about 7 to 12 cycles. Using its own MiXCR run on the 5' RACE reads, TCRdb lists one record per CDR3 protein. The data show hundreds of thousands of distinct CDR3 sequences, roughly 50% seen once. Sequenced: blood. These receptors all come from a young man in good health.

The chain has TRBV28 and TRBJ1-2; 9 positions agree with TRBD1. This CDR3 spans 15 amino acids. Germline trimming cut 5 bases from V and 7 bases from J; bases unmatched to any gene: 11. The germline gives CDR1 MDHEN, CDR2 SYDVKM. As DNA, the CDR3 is TGTGCCAGCAGTCTCCCGGACAGGGGACGTTTTGGCTACACCTTC. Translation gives CASSLPDRGRFGYTF.

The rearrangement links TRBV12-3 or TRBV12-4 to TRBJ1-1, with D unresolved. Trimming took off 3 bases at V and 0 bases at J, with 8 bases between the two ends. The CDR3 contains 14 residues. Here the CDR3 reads CASSLRHMNTEAFF. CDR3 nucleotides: TGTGCCAGCAGTTTGAGGCACATGAACACTGAAGCTTTCTTT.